Each of the 18 T cell receptor beta chains below was sequenced from the same sample in a study of identifying expanded T cells in peripheral blood. The protocol was immunoSEQ multiplex PCR, while the TCRdb copy is restricted to in-frame clones and leaves out a portion. The data show tens of thousands of clones, around nine tenths seen once. The sample comprised blood. The source is a person between 18 and 70 years old in good health.

V and J are TRBV5-1 and TRBJ1-2; TRBD1 agrees at 11 bases. Germline values: CDR1 SGHRS, CDR2 YFSETQ. Trimming removed 4 bases from V and 10 bases from J; junction bases left unmatched: 9. The CDR3 contains 14 residues. DNA of the CDR3: TGCGCCAGCAGCATCGGACAGGGGGCCCGTCCCTACACCTTC. Amino acids: CASSIGQGARPYTF.

The V and J genes are TRBV6-5 and TRBJ2-7, with D possibly called TRBD1 or TRBD2 (6 bases each). In germline, CDR1 is MNHEY, CDR2 SVGAGI. The V gene lost 6 bases and the J gene lost 0 bases, with 15 bases spanning the gap. The CDR3 runs to 15 residues. CDR3 region: CASRIYGGHSYEQYF. In DNA form, the CDR3 reads TGTGCCAGCAGAATCTACGGGGGCCACTCCTACGAGCAGTACTTC.

This sequence joins TRBV2 and TRBJ1-3; a weak D match, TRBD1 (5 bases). Germline assignment: CDR1 SNHLY and CDR2 FYNNEI. The CDR3 runs to 16 residues. The germline V and J ends were trimmed by 4 bases and 3 bases, with 16 bases remaining between them. The CDR3 DNA sequence: TGTGCCAGCAGTGCACAGGAGGGGATGTTTGGAAACACCATATATTTT. Translating gives CASSAQEGMFGNTIYF.

V is TRBV11-1 and J is TRBJ2-7, with D tentatively TRBD1 (7 bases). V was clipped by 2 bases and J by 6 bases, with 14 bases between them. The CDR3 sequence is 14 residues long. CDR1 is SGHAT and CDR2 is FQDESV in the germline V gene (reference sequence). The CDR3 nucleotides read TGTGCCAGCAGCTTAAGGGCCCAGGGGGGCGAGCAGTACTTC. It encodes CASSLRAQGGEQYF.

This clone was seen once. The chain uses TRBV4-2 and TRBJ2-7; D is ambiguous. The germline V and J ends were trimmed by 5 bases and 2 bases, with 10 bases remaining between them. This CDR3 comprises 13 residues. CDR1 and CDR2 from the germline V gene are LGHNA and YNFKEQ. CDR3 amino acids: CASSDQLAYEQYF. The CDR3 DNA reads TGTGCCAGCAGCGACCAGCTAGCCTACGAGCAGTACTTC.

The chain recombines TRBV30 with TRBJ1-6; the D gene is possibly TRBD1 (5 bases). This CDR3 is built from 11 residues. Germline lookup yields CDR1 GTSNPN and CDR2 SVGIG (reference sequence). The V gene lost 0 bases and the J gene lost 14 bases, with 8 bases spanning the gap. CDR3 region: CAWSVLGALHF. CDR3 DNA sequence: TGTGCCTGGAGTGTACTGGGGGCCCTCCACTTT.

This clone was seen only a few times. The chain uses TRBV27 and TRBJ1-1; 7 bases align to TRBD1. V dropped 4 bases and J dropped 3; count of bases not matched to a gene: 5. This CDR3 has 14 amino acids. Germline values: CDR1 MNHEY, CDR2 SMNVEV (reference sequence). The DNA of the CDR3 is TGTGCCAGCAGTTATGAGGGGGCTGACACTGAAGCTTTCTTT. It translates to CASSYEGADTEAFF.

The gene calls are TRBV7-9 and TRBJ1-1; perhaps TRBD1 as D (6 bases). V was trimmed by 6 bases and J by 8 bases, leaving 10 bases between them. The CDR3 extends over 11 amino acids. Germline lookup yields CDR1 SEHNR and CDR2 FQNEAQ (reference sequence). The CDR3 here is CASSRTGEAFF. The CDR3 nucleotides read TGTGCCAGCAGTCGTACAGGGGAAGCTTTCTTT.

The rearrangement uses TRBV28 and TRBJ1-1; D is perhaps TRBD1 (6 bases). Between the trimmed V and J ends, which lost 5 bases and 0 bases, there was a span of 10 bases. Germline V gene data show CDR1 as MDHEN and CDR2 as SYDVKM. This CDR3 is 14 amino acids long. CDR3 protein: CASSTTGLNTEAFF. The CDR3 nucleotides are TGTGCCAGCAGTACGACAGGCCTGAACACTGAAGCTTTCTTT. The whole variable domain, filled in from reference TRBV28 and TRBJ1-1, reads DVKVTQSSRYLVKRTGEKVFLECVQDMDHENMFWYRQDPGLGLRLIYFSYDVKMKEKGDIPEGYSVSREKKERFSLILESASTNQTSMYLCASSTTGLNTEAFFGQGTRLTVV.

The chain links TRBV9 to TRBJ1-1; 7 bases align to TRBD1. This CDR3 contains 15 residues. Germline CDR1 and CDR2: SGDLS and YYNGEE. With V trimmed by 4 bases and J by 0 bases, 6 bases remained unmatched. CDR3 sequence reads: CASSNSGTVNTEAFF. In DNA form, the CDR3 reads TGTGCCAGCAGCAACTCCGGGACAGTGAACACTGAAGCTTTCTTT.

The chain joins TRBV5-4 to TRBJ2-5; D possibly corresponds to TRBD1 (6 bases). V gave up 0 bases and J gave up 5 bases, with 17 bases separating them. CDR3 length equals 16 residues. Germline-derived CDR1 and CDR2 are SGHNT and YYREEE (reference sequence). For the CDR3, the DNA is TGTGCCAGCAGCTTGGACCTCCTGGGGGCTAGGGAGACCCAGTACTTC. Amino acid sequence: CASSLDLLGARETQYF. Based on the CDR3 plus reference TRBV5-4 and TRBJ2-5, the full variable domain is ETGVTQSPTHLIKTRGQQVTLRCSSQSGHNTVSWYQQALGQGPQFIFQYYREEENGRGNFPPRFSGLQFPNYSSELNVNALELDDSALYLCASSLDLLGARETQYFGPGTRLLVL.

The chain combines TRBV10-3 with TRBJ2-7, with D perhaps TRBD1 (5 bases). The CDR3 runs 15 residues. The V end lost 7 bases, the J end lost 3 bases, and 19 bases lay between the germline ends. CDR1 and CDR2 (germline): ENHRY, SYGVKD. CDR3 sequence reads: CAIKIGAGQGYEQYF. CDR3 nucleotides: TGTGCCATCAAAATAGGGGCCGGGCAGGGCTACGAGCAGTACTTC.

The CDR3 DNA follows: TGTGCCAGCAGTGAAGGACAGGGGTTGGGCTATGGCTACACCTTC. Translating it yields CASSEGQGLGYGYTF. The V gene is TRBV6-1, the J gene TRBJ1-2; TRBD1 matches 8 bases. Trimming at V came to 1 base and at J to 4 bases, leaving 5 bases not matched to a gene. The CDR3 contains 15 residues. Germline CDR1 and CDR2: MNHNS and SASEGT.

J is TRBJ2-3 and V is TRBV7-8; 9 nucleotides agree with TRBD2. Germline values: CDR1 SGHVS, CDR2 FQNEAQ. J lost 4 bases, V lost 1 base, and 9 bases had no gene match. This CDR3 is 17 amino acids long. The CDR3 reads CASSLERAGGPADTQYF. The CDR3 region has the DNA TGTGCCAGCAGCTTAGAACGCGCGGGGGGGCCAGCAGATACGCAGTATTTT.

For this clone: At one of its ends the junction is not consistent with the germline gene, which may arise from a read error. The V gene is TRBV19, the J gene TRBJ2-5, with a tentative D call TRBD1 (6 bases). Germline V gene lookup returns CDR1 LNHDA and CDR2 SQIVND (reference sequence). The length of the CDR3 is 13 residues. The CDR3: CASSTGVQQTQYF. In nucleotides, the CDR3 is TGTGCCAGTAGTACAGGGGTCCAACAGACCCAGTACTTC.

This rearrangement joins TRBV9 to TRBJ2-1; 9 positions agree with TRBD2. CDR1 is SGDLS and CDR2 is YYNGEE in the germline V gene. V gave up 0 bases and J gave up 5 bases; unmatched junction bases: 6. The CDR3 length is 16 residues. The CDR3 DNA is TGTGCCAGCAGCGTAGAGGGCGGGGGGGCCGACAATGAGCAGTTCTTC. This translates into CASSVEGGGADNEQFF. Based on the CDR3 plus reference TRBV9 and TRBJ2-1, the full variable domain is DSGVTQTPKHLITATGQRVTLRCSPRSGDLSVYWYQQSLDQGLQFLIQYYNGEERAKGNILERFSAQQFPDLHSELNLSSLELGDSALYFCASSVEGGGADNEQFFGPGTRLTVL.

V gene TRBV5-1 combines with J gene TRBJ2-3; D is unresolved. CDR3 length: 16 residues. V was clipped by 4 bases and J by 0 bases, with 15 bases between them. CDR1 and CDR2 from the germline V gene are SGHRS and YFSETQ. For the CDR3, the DNA is TGCGCCAGCAGCCCTGGGCCCTTTGGGAGCACAGATACGCAGTATTTT. The encoded protein is CASSPGPFGSTDTQYF.

The rearrangement uses TRBV10-3 and TRBJ1-2, with 12 bases aligning to TRBD1. J lost 6 bases, V lost 10 bases, and 6 bases had no gene match. Germline V CDR1 and CDR2: ENHRY, SYGVKD. The CDR3 length is 13 residues. Here the CDR3 DNA reads TGTGCCACCTTGGGACAGGGGGCTGATGGCTACACCTTC. Its protein is CATLGQGADGYTF.